These 13 T cell receptor beta chains share one sample of origin, sequenced in a study of T cells in Graves' hyperthyroidism and ophthalmopathy. It was RNA transcripts that yielded the amplified TCR beta CDR3 regions. Carried out on the TCR CDR3, a first-round RT-PCR used the HTBI primer set. TCRdb re-analysed the multiplex PCR reads in MiXCR, keeping a single row per CDR3 protein. This repertoire shows 37,000 or so distinct CDR3 sequences, 52% found once; its top ten account for roughly 15%. Specimen: blood. These receptors were obtained from a man aged 35-49 years with Graves' ophthalmopathy.

This clonotype was found many times. The J gene is TRBJ2-2, the V gene TRBV12-3 or TRBV12-4; possibly TRBD1 for D (7 bases). The V and J ends lost 9 bases and 7 bases respectively, with 15 bases between them. CDR3 length equals 13 residues. The CDR3 DNA reads as TGTGCCAGTCACCGTCAGGGGGGCGGGGAGCTGTTTTTT. The encoded protein is CASHRQGGGELFF.

The V and J genes are TRBV10-3 and TRBJ2-2; D gene unclear. Germline V lookup: CDR1 ENHRY, CDR2 SYGVKD. CDR3 size: 11 residues. The ends were cut back, 6 bases at V and 9 bases at J, with 8 bases in the middle. The CDR3 protein is CAIRGFWELFF. The CDR3 DNA follows: TGTGCCATCAGGGGGTTTTGGGAGCTGTTTTTT.

This clonotype has a count of ten or more. The chain employs TRBV20-1 and TRBJ1-5; a weak D match, TRBD1 (6 bases). CDR3 length: 13 residues. The V end was cut by 5 bases, the J end by 1 base, with 9 bases between. Germline V gene data show CDR1 as DFQATT and CDR2 as SNEGSKA (reference sequence). CDR3 nucleotides: TGCAGTGCTGGGACATTCAGCAATCAGCCCCAGCATTTT. This codes for CSAGTFSNQPQHF.

The CDR3 protein is CASSPDMDRNEKLFF. CDR3 nucleotides: TGTGCCAGCAGCCCCGACATGGATCGAAATGAAAAACTGTTTTTT. The chain recombines TRBV5-4 with TRBJ1-4; D gene uncertain. The CDR3 runs 15 residues. V was cut by 4 bases and J by 5 bases, with 15 bases left in between. Germline loops: CDR1 SGHNT, CDR2 YYREEE (reference sequence).

This chain links TRBV20-1 with TRBJ1-2; 7 nucleotides agree with TRBD1. Germline CDR1 is DFQATT and CDR2 is SNEGSKA (reference sequence). With V trimmed by 7 bases and J by 8 bases, 16 bases remained unmatched. The CDR3 is 14 amino acids. This chain's CDR3 is CSVRRREGGYGYTF. The DNA of the CDR3 is TGCAGTGTAAGGCGCAGGGAAGGGGGCTACGGCTACACCTTC.

The rearrangement joins TRBV19 to TRBJ2-2; no firm D call. The V end was cut by 5 bases, the J end by 5 bases, with 9 bases between. Germline V lookup: CDR1 LNHDA, CDR2 SQIVND (reference sequence). The CDR3 extends over 13 amino acids. CDR3 protein: CASSSSGTGELFF. The CDR3, as DNA: TGTGCCAGTAGTTCGTCCGGGACCGGGGAGCTGTTTTTT.

The rearrangement links TRBV10-3 to TRBJ1-2; D gene ambiguous. The V and J ends lost 1 base and 7 bases respectively, with 13 bases between them. The CDR3 consists of 14 residues. Germline V gives CDR1 ENHRY, CDR2 SYGVKD. The CDR3 is CAISELSTVPGYTF. The CDR3 region has the DNA TGTGCCATCAGTGAGTTAAGTACAGTTCCTGGCTACACCTTC.

This clonotype was seen at least ten times. The CDR3 protein is CASSQGFGLSNQPQHF. The DNA for the CDR3 is TGTGCCAGCAGCCAAGGGTTCGGGCTTAGCAATCAGCCCCAGCATTTT. This rearrangement joins TRBV28 to TRBJ1-5; D unclear. The CDR3 contains 16 residues. CDR1 is MDHEN, CDR2 SYDVKM, per germline. The germline V and J ends were trimmed by 6 bases and 0 bases, with 15 bases remaining between them.

This clonotype was seen ten or more times. The J gene is TRBJ1-4, the V gene TRBV20-1; weak D call: TRBD1 (5 bases). Germline V gives CDR1 DFQATT, CDR2 SNEGSKA (reference sequence). The CDR3 runs 13 residues. Trimming shortened V by 6 bases and J by 4 bases, and 12 bases separated the two germline ends. CDR3 amino acids: CSAKEGSNEKLFF. The CDR3 nucleotides read TGCAGTGCAAAGGAGGGGAGTAATGAAAAACTGTTTTTT.

Notes on this clonotype: At one boundary the junction diverges from the germline segment, which might be a read error. This chain connects TRBV2 to TRBJ1-1, with TRBD1 as a possible D gene (5 bases). CDR3 length: 13 residues. Germline V gives CDR1 SNHLY, CDR2 FYNNEI. The CDR3 here is CASSKQLDTEAFF. CDR3 DNA: TGTGCCAGCAGCAAACAGCTGGACACTGAGGCTTTCTTT. Looking up the rest from reference TRBV2 and TRBJ1-1 gives the full variable domain: EPEVTQTPSHQVTQMGQEVILRCVPISNHLYFYWYRQILGQKVEFLVSFYNNEISEKSEIFDDQFSVERPDGSNFTLKIRSTKLEDSAMYFCASSKQLDTEAFFGQGTRLTVV.

There are many counts of this clonotype. CDR3 region: CASSQQGDQPQHF. CDR3 sequence (DNA): TGTGCCAGCAGTCAACAGGGGGATCAGCCCCAGCATTTT. The gene calls are TRBV6-1 and TRBJ1-5; 8 bases match TRBD1. Trimming cost V 5 bases and J 5 bases; bases outside gene matches: 2. The CDR3 extends over 13 amino acids. Germline V gives CDR1 MNHNS, CDR2 SASEGT.

A note on this clonotype: The limits of the CDR3 on the DNA are not certain, so only TCRdb's listed CDR3 is given. The chain uses TRBV7-6 and TRBJ2-3; TRBD2 reflects the table's D call only, with no check against the DNA. CDR1 SGHVS and CDR2 FNYEAQ come from the germline V gene. The CDR3 sequence runs 20 residues, both termini included. The CDR3 is CASSGGAEQYFGPGTDTQYF.

Sample share makes this clonotype medium-sized (0.01 to 0.1%). V usage is TRBV20-1 and J usage is TRBJ1-2, with 9 bases fitting TRBD1. V lost 7 bases and J lost 8; bases outside the gene matches: 5. Germline-derived CDR1 and CDR2 are DFQATT and SNEGSKA (reference sequence). This CDR3 has 11 residues. The CDR3 spells CSVGDRDGYTF. The CDR3 coding sequence is TGCAGTGTCGGGGACAGGGACGGCTACACCTTC.